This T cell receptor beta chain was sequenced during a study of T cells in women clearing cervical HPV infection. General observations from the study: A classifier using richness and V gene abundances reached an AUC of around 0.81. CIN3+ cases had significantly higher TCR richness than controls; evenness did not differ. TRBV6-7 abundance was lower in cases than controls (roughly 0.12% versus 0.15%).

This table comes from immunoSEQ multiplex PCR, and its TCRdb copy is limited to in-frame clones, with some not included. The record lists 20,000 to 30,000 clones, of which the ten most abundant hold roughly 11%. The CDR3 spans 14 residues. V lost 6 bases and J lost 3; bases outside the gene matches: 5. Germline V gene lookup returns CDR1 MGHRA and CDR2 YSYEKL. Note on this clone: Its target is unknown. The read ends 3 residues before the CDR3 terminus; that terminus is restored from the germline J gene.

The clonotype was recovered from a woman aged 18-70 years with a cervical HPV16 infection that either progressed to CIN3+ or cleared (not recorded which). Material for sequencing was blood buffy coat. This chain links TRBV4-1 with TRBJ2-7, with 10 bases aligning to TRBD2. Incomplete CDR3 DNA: TGCGCCAGCAGGCGACTAGCGGGTCACTACGAG. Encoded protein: CASRRLAGHYE. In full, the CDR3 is CASRRLAGHYEQYF.